The 26 T cell receptor beta chains in this list originate from one sample, sequenced in a study of T-cell reconstitution after alpha-beta-depleted transplantation in children. The authors prepared the TCRbeta library with unique molecular identifiers. MiXCR was run by TCRdb on the PCR reads, yielding one entry per CDR3 protein. The sample contains 190,000 or so distinct CDR3 sequences, around 5.9% of which appear only once. Sample: PBMCs, taken before TCRalphabeta/CD19-depleted stem cell transplant. The receptors come from a girl under two years old with combined immunodeficiency, due to receive a stem cell transplant.

This clonotype was counted at least ten times. The chain carries TRBV7-9 and TRBJ2-7, with 9 bases lining up with TRBD2. Germline values: CDR1 SEHNR, CDR2 FQNEAQ (reference sequence). V was pared by 5 bases and J by 2 bases, with 10 bases of the junction left unmatched. This CDR3 is 16 amino acids long. CDR3 nucleotide sequence: TGTGCCAGCAGCCCTGCCCCTGCGGGGGGGCCCTACGAGCAGTACTTC. Translated, it gives CASSPAPAGGPYEQYF.

V and J are TRBV9 and TRBJ2-3; tentative D call: TRBD2 (6 bases). Germline CDR1 SGDLS, CDR2 YYNGEE. The CDR3 loop spans 15 amino acids. The V and J ends lost 0 bases and 6 bases respectively, with 14 bases between them. DNA of the CDR3: TGTGCCAGCAGCGTAGATGGGCGACTAGACGATACGCAGTATTTT. Protein product: CASSVDGRLDDTQYF.

Ten or more counts support this clonotype. The chain employs TRBV28 and TRBJ2-1; 12 bases match TRBD2. This CDR3 spans 20 amino acids. Losses at the gene ends were 4 bases for V and 9 bases for J; bases not matched to a gene: 22. Looked up from germline, CDR1 is MDHEN and CDR2 is SYDVKM. CDR3 nucleotide sequence: TGTGCCAGCAGTTCCGCTGTACGACTAGCGGGAGCACGGCTACAGGGTGAGCAGTTCTTC. Its protein is CASSSAVRLAGARLQGEQFF.

The chain employs TRBV28 and TRBJ2-1; TRBD1 is a possible D gene (5 bases). V was trimmed by 2 bases and J by 6 bases, leaving 14 bases between them. CDR1 and CDR2 from the germline V gene are MDHEN and SYDVKM. This CDR3 is built from 15 residues. The CDR3, as DNA: TGTGCCAGCAGTTTAGTAGGGGTGCGCGGCAATGAGCAGTTCTTC. This translates into CASSLVGVRGNEQFF.

This clonotype has at least ten counts. The chain carries TRBV25-1 and TRBJ2-1; D unresolved. CDR1 and CDR2 from the germline V gene are MGHDK and SYGVNS. This CDR3 is built from 15 residues. V was trimmed by 6 bases and J by 8 bases, leaving 20 bases between them. CDR3 in amino acids: CASRTVIRGRDEQFF. For the CDR3, the DNA is TGTGCCAGCAGAACCGTTATAAGAGGTCGGGATGAGCAGTTCTTC.

This clonotype was found many times. V is TRBV7-8 and J is TRBJ2-5; D gene unclear. Germline V gene sequence: CDR1 SGHVS, CDR2 FQNEAQ. This CDR3 is 17 amino acids long. Between the trimmed V and J ends, which lost 4 bases and 2 bases, there was a span of 20 bases. CDR3 residues: CASSSRPSVIGQETQYF. For the CDR3, the DNA is TGTGCCAGCAGCTCCCGACCCAGCGTCATAGGGCAAGAGACCCAGTACTTC.

This chain connects TRBV29-1 to TRBJ1-2; 8 nucleotides align to TRBD1. This CDR3 contains 14 residues. Germline values: CDR1 SQVTM, CDR2 ANQGSEA. With 3 bases clipped from V and 4 bases from J, the junction kept 7 bases outside the gene matches. Written as DNA, the CDR3 is TGCAGCGTTGACTGGGCAGGGGGCGCCTATGGCTACACCTTC. Translating it yields CSVDWAGGAYGYTF.

The sample holds many counts of this clonotype. The chain employs TRBV28 and TRBJ1-4; 7 bases agree with TRBD1. The CDR3 consists of 17 residues. Unmatched junction bases numbered 17, after V lost 6 bases and J lost 7 bases. Germline loops: CDR1 MDHEN, CDR2 SYDVKM. Here the CDR3 reads CASRPNRGPGWGEKLFF. The CDR3 DNA reads TGTGCCAGCAGACCTAACAGGGGTCCCGGTTGGGGTGAAAAACTGTTTTTT.

In its sample, this clonotype was seen many times. The junction departs from the called germline gene at one end, perhaps through a read error. The J gene is TRBJ2-7, the V gene TRBV12-3 or TRBV12-4, with a possible D match to TRBD2 (6 bases). The CDR3 length is 13 residues. This CDR3 reads CASSIAETYEQYF. The CDR3 nucleotides are TGTGCCAGCAGTATAGCGGAGACCTACGAGCAGTACTTC.

This clonotype was recorded many times. The gene calls are TRBV20-1 and TRBJ2-7; a possible D gene is TRBD1 (5 bases). Germline CDR1 is DFQATT and CDR2 is SNEGSKA (reference sequence). There are 11 residues in the CDR3. V was pared by 1 base and J by 7 bases, with 8 bases between. Written as DNA, the CDR3 is TGCAGTGCTAGAGCAGGGCAAGAGCAGTACTTC. Its translation is CSARAGQEQYF.

The table lists this clonotype with many counts. This chain links TRBV5-1 with TRBJ2-1, with a weak D call TRBD2 (5 bases). V lost 0 bases, J lost 4 bases, and 14 bases lay in between. The CDR3 consists of 16 residues. Germline values: CDR1 SGHRS, CDR2 YFSETQ. The CDR3 DNA reads as TGCGCCAGCAGCTTGGCCGAGGGATTCGGATACAATGAGCAGTTCTTC. Amino acids: CASSLAEGFGYNEQFF.

This clonotype was seen at least ten times. The CDR3: CASRGLAGGLLYNEQFF. Here the CDR3 DNA reads TGTGCCAGCAGAGGACTAGCGGGAGGACTCCTCTACAATGAGCAGTTCTTC. This chain joins TRBV3-1 and TRBJ2-1, with 14 bases fitting TRBD2. The CDR3 has 17 amino acids. Germline loops: CDR1 LGHDT, CDR2 YNNKEL (reference sequence). V dropped 6 bases and J dropped 3; count of bases not matched to a gene: 7.

This clonotype was recorded many times. The genes are TRBV28 and TRBJ2-1, with D perhaps TRBD2 (5 bases). Trimming took off 6 bases at V and 9 bases at J, with 9 bases between the two ends. CDR1 MDHEN and CDR2 SYDVKM come from the germline V gene. This CDR3 is 11 amino acids long. The CDR3 spells CASSGIFEQFF. The CDR3 nucleotides read TGTGCCAGCAGCGGGATTTTTGAGCAGTTCTTC. Looking up the rest from reference TRBV28 and TRBJ2-1 gives the full variable domain: DVKVTQSSRYLVKRTGEKVFLECVQDMDHENMFWYRQDPGLGLRLIYFSYDVKMKEKGDIPEGYSVSREKKERFSLILESASTNQTSMYLCASSGIFEQFFGPGTRLTVL.

The V and J genes are TRBV4-3 and TRBJ2-7; TRBD2 might be the D (5 bases). This CDR3 contains 15 residues. Looked up from germline, CDR1 is LGHNA and CDR2 is YSLEER. Trimming left V 1 base short and J 5 bases short, with 15 bases between. The CDR3 sequence is CASSQVRGRSHEQYF. The CDR3, as DNA: TGCGCCAGCAGCCAAGTTCGTGGGAGATCCCACGAGCAGTACTTC.

At least ten counts were recorded for this clonotype. The chain uses TRBV2 and TRBJ2-2; tentative D call: TRBD2 (6 bases). The CDR3 runs 14 residues. Germline-derived CDR1 and CDR2 are SNHLY and FYNNEI. V lost 4 bases to trimming and J lost 5 bases, with 11 bases between them. The CDR3 loop is CASSGGTRTGELFF. The CDR3 coding sequence is TGTGCCAGCAGTGGCGGGACCCGAACCGGGGAGCTGTTTTTT.

This clonotype was counted many times. The chain joins TRBV7-9 to TRBJ2-7; D is possibly TRBD2 (6 bases). CDR3 size: 14 residues. Trimming shortened V by 1 base and J by 6 bases, and 13 bases separated the two germline ends. CDR1 SEHNR and CDR2 FQNEAQ come from the germline V gene (reference sequence). The CDR3 loop reads CASSLGGDLVEQYF. As DNA, the CDR3 is TGTGCCAGCAGCTTAGGCGGGGACCTCGTCGAGCAGTACTTC. The entire variable domain, with the rest obtained from reference TRBV7-9 and TRBJ2-7, is as follows: DTGVSQNPRHKITKRGQNVTFRCDPISEHNRLYWYRQTLGQGPEFLTYFQNEAQLEKSRLLSDRFSAERPKGSFSTLEIQRTEQGDSAMYLCASSLGGDLVEQYFGPGTRLTVT.

This clonotype was counted many times. The chain joins TRBV5-1 to TRBJ1-6; D uncertain. The V gene's germline CDR1 is SGHRS and CDR2 YFSETQ. The CDR3 runs 12 residues. V was clipped by 1 base and J by 13 bases, with 9 bases between them. CDR3 sequence (DNA): TGCGCCAGCAGCTTGCGTTCAGCGCCCCTCCACTTT. This sequence encodes CASSLRSAPLHF.

This clonotype was counted only a few times. This rearrangement joins TRBV20-1 to TRBJ2-2, with 8 bases matching TRBD2. Germline V lookup: CDR1 DFQATT, CDR2 SNEGSKA (reference sequence). This CDR3 contains 20 residues. V lost 1 base to trimming and J lost 1 base; unmatched junction nucleotides: 17. CDR3 coding DNA: TGCAGTGCTAGAGCGTTAGCGGGGACCCCACCTGAGATGAACACCGGGGAGCTGTTTTTT. This gives the protein CSARALAGTPPEMNTGELFF.

This clonotype was found many times. This chain links TRBV5-4 with TRBJ2-3; unclear D gene. CDR3 length: 14 amino acids. V shed 1 base and J shed 0 bases, with 6 bases lying between them. Germline V gene lookup returns CDR1 SGHNT and CDR2 YYREEE (reference sequence). CDR3: CASSLIPSTDTQYF. CDR3 sequence (DNA): TGTGCCAGCAGCTTGATCCCTAGCACAGATACGCAGTATTTT.

The V and J genes are TRBV12-3 or TRBV12-4 and TRBJ1-2, with D possibly being TRBD1 (6 bases). V lost 6 bases, J lost 12 bases, and 14 bases lay in between. CDR3 length: 11 residues. CDR3 protein: CASRRTGFNTF. CDR3 nucleotide sequence: TGTGCCAGCAGGCGAACAGGGTTCAACACCTTC.

CDR3 nucleotide sequence: TGTGCCAGCAGCTCGGGGGATGATCAGCCCCAGCATTTT. This gives the protein CASSSGDDQPQHF. The chain recombines TRBV13 with TRBJ1-5; the D gene is possibly TRBD1 (5 bases). CDR3 length: 13 residues. Trimming left V 4 bases short and J 5 bases short, with 9 bases between. CDR1 and CDR2 (germline): PRHDT, FYEKMQ (reference sequence).

This clonotype was recorded a few times. This chain uses TRBV11-2 with TRBJ2-1; 13 nucleotides align to TRBD2. The CDR3 loop spans 19 amino acids. The V and J ends lost 4 bases and 1 base, in that order; junction bases with no gene match: 10. Per the germline V gene, CDR1 is SGHAT and CDR2 is FQNNGV. The chain's CDR3 is CASSSDPGLAGRSYNEQFF. In nucleotides, the CDR3 is TGTGCCAGCAGCTCCGATCCGGGACTAGCGGGACGATCCTACAATGAGCAGTTCTTC. Combining the CDR3 with reference TRBV11-2 and TRBJ2-1 gives the whole variable domain EAGVAQSPRYKIIEKRQSVAFWCNPISGHATLYWYQQILGQGPKLLIQFQNNGVVDDSQLPKDRFSAERLKGVDSTLKIQPAKLEDSAVYLCASSSDPGLAGRSYNEQFFGPGTRLTVL.

This clonotype was picked up many times. This rearrangement joins TRBV7-2 to TRBJ2-1, with a tentative D call TRBD1 (5 bases). Trimming took 5 bases from V and 0 from J, leaving 14 bases between them. The CDR3 is 16 residues long. Germline V CDR1 and CDR2: SGHTA, FQGNSA. The CDR3 DNA sequence: TGTGCCAGCAGCCCGAACCCAAGGGGCTCCTACAATGAGCAGTTCTTC. This codes for CASSPNPRGSYNEQFF. The whole variable domain, remainder taken from reference TRBV7-2 and TRBJ2-1, is GAGVSQSPSNKVTEKGKDVELRCDPISGHTALYWYRQSLGQGLEFLIYFQGNSAPDKSGLPSDRFSAERTGGSVSTLTIQRTQQEDSAVYLCASSPNPRGSYNEQFFGPGTRLTVL.

This clonotype has at least ten counts. The chain couples TRBV29-1 to TRBJ1-2, with a possible D match to TRBD1 (5 bases). The V end was cut by 4 bases, the J end by 7 bases, with 13 bases between. Germline values: CDR1 SQVTM, CDR2 ANQGSEA. The CDR3 covers 12 residues. The CDR3 region is CSVAQGIRGYTF. The CDR3 nucleotides are TGCAGCGTTGCGCAGGGAATTCGTGGCTACACCTTC.

This clonotype was detected a few times. The gene calls are TRBV7-2 and TRBJ2-3, with TRBD2 identical over 9 bases. This CDR3 has 16 residues. Losses at the gene ends were 1 base for V and 5 bases for J; bases not matched to a gene: 7. Looked up from germline, CDR1 is SGHTA and CDR2 is FQGNSA. CDR3 DNA sequence: TGTGCCAGCAGCTTAGGTTTTTCACTAGCGGGAGATACGCAGTATTTT. This sequence encodes CASSLGFSLAGDTQYF.

In regard to this clonotype: One base separates it from a far larger clone, so it is likely a read error. V gene TRBV27 combines with J gene TRBJ2-7, with D unresolved. The CDR3 length is 12 residues. In germline, CDR1 is MNHEY, CDR2 SMNVEV (reference sequence). CDR3 region: CAGSSGSYEQYF. The DNA for the CDR3 is TGTGCCGGCAGTAGTGGCAGCTACGAGCAGTACTTC.